These T cell receptor beta chains were read from a single sample in a study of T-cell memory formation after mild COVID-19. TCRdb passed the 5' RACE reads through MiXCR, listing each CDR3 protein once. Of about 310,000 distinct CDR3 sequences detected, 15% to 20% appear once; the ten largest clones hold under 25%. The sequenced sample consisted of PBMCs or a T cell subset sorted from them (not recorded which). These receptors came from a man between 18 and 35 years old who had mild COVID-19 (a few samples of this study predate the infection). Cell type and time point are not known. Both conserved end residues are part of each CDR3.

>TRBJ2-1|TRBV25-1
CASSEGLAVGNEQFF
>TRBJ1-4|TRBV5-1
CASSGGSPSGEKLFF
>TRBJ1-2|TRBV29-1
CSVAGQDYGYTF
>TRBJ2-3|TRBV4-2
CASSQDQRGGPDTQYF
>TRBJ2-7|TRBV7-2
CASRQYRVGSYEQYF
>TRBJ2-5|TRBV5-1
CASSFGWTEETQYF
>TRBJ1-5|TRBV29-1
CSVEGNQPQHF
>TRBJ2-1|TRBV4-1
CASSQDSEGGTYNEQFF
>TRBJ1-6|TRBV6-5
CASSYSEGDSPLHF
>TRBJ2-7|TRBV6-5
CASSAGLGFQYF
>TRBJ2-5|TRBV27
CASSTADRRYQETQYF
>TRBJ2-1|TRBV4-3
CASSQGLTSSNEQFF
>TRBJ2-5|TRBV12-3/TRBV12-4
CASTRGAGYETQYF
>TRBJ2-3|TRBV6-6
CASSSLAGMNTQYF